A few counts support the clone carrying this TCR beta chain. The antigen is undetermined. This sample stems from a study of T cells in Graves' hyperthyroidism and ophthalmopathy. Study-level information: Peripheral blood samples were taken at initial diagnosis, prior to any treatment. Study-level results: The blood repertoire included most of the expanded thyroid clonotypes above 0.001.

Out of roughly 9.1 ml of fresh peripheral blood came the PBMCs. What was amplified from RNA transcripts were TCR beta CDR3 regions. First-round RT-PCR of the TCR CDR3 relied on the HTBI primer set. TCRdb analysed the multiplex PCR reads with MiXCR anew, one entry per CDR3 protein. The sample shows approximately 530,000 distinct CDR3 sequences, 16% of them seen only once. CDR1 is MNHNS, CDR2 SASEGT, per germline. J lost 0 bases, V lost 7 bases, and 9 bases had no gene match. This CDR3 is 19 amino acids long. V usage is TRBV6-1 and J usage is TRBJ2-4; 16 bases align to TRBD2. The clonotype was recovered from a woman in her late teens or twenties with Graves' hyperthyroidism. The sample was blood. DNA of the CDR3: TGTGCCAGCACCCCGGGGACTAGCGGGAGGGGTATAGCCAAAAACATTCAGTACTTC. It encodes CASTPGTSGRGIAKNIQYF.